Presented here are 21 T cell receptor beta chains from one specimen sequenced in a study of blood T cell repertoires in COVID-19. Repertoires were generated with immunoSEQ multiplex PCR, while TCRdb's copy carries only in-frame clones and drops some. The data contain 250,000 to 300,000 clones, approximately 85% of them singletons. Input material: peripheral blood. Every receptor here comes from a woman in her seventies with acute or convalescent COVID-19.

The chain is built from TRBV6-5 and TRBJ2-5, with 10 bases aligning to TRBD2. The trim removed 4 bases at V and 3 bases at J, leaving 5 bases unmatched. This CDR3 is 15 amino acids long. Germline V CDR1 and CDR2: MNHEY, SVGAGI. CDR3: CASSSRTSGKETQYF. The CDR3 DNA is TGTGCCAGCAGTTCGCGGACTAGCGGAAAAGAGACCCAGTACTTC.

The chain joins TRBV2 to TRBJ1-2; D gene unclear. Germline CDR1 and CDR2: SNHLY and FYNNEI. The CDR3 is 14 residues long. V was pared by 4 bases and J by 4 bases, with 13 bases between. Written as DNA, the CDR3 is TGTGCCAGCAGTGGGTCCCAGGCGGGCTATGGCTACACCTTC. Its translation is CASSGSQAGYGYTF.

The DNA of the CDR3 is TGTGCCAGTAGTATTCCCATAGGGGCGAACACTGAAGCTTTCTTT. This translates into CASSIPIGANTEAFF. The J gene is TRBJ1-1, the V gene TRBV19, with a weak D call TRBD1 (5 bases). Germline V gives CDR1 LNHDA, CDR2 SQIVND (reference sequence). The CDR3 length is 15 residues. Between the trimmed V and J ends, which lost 3 bases and 1 base, there was a span of 12 bases.

V is TRBV27 and J is TRBJ1-3; D is unclear. Germline V gives CDR1 MNHEY, CDR2 SMNVEV (reference sequence). CDR3 size: 15 residues. Between the trimmed V and J ends, which lost 6 bases and 2 bases, there was a span of 14 bases. The CDR3 nucleotides read TGTGCCAGCAGAGCCCAGGCCGCCGCTGGAAACACCATATATTTT. Its protein product is CASRAQAAAGNTIYF.

The chain couples TRBV19 to TRBJ1-3, with no clear D. The CDR3 runs to 15 residues. The germline V gene has CDR1 LNHDA and CDR2 SQIVND (reference sequence). Trimming cost V 7 bases and J 4 bases, with 17 bases left between them. The CDR3 region has the DNA TGTGCCAGTACGGTCCGCGAGGTAGGAGGAAACACCATATATTTT. Protein product: CASTVREVGGNTIYF.

The chain links TRBV19 to TRBJ1-1; tentative D call: TRBD1 (6 bases). Trimming removed 3 bases from V and 0 bases from J, with 11 bases in between. This CDR3 region has 15 residues. The germline V gene has CDR1 LNHDA and CDR2 SQIVND (reference sequence). CDR3 in DNA: TGTGCCAGTAGTATCTCGGGACAACTGAACACTGAAGCTTTCTTT. Its protein is CASSISGQLNTEAFF.

The chain couples TRBV15 to TRBJ2-5; D call uncertain. Per germline, CDR1 LNHNV and CDR2 YYDKDF (reference sequence). There are 14 residues in the CDR3. V was cut by 0 bases and J by 5 bases, with 10 bases left in between. CDR3 DNA: TGTGCCACCAGCAGAGATACTACTGGGGAGACCCAGTACTTC. Translation: CATSRDTTGETQYF.

The rearrangement uses TRBV19 and TRBJ2-3; the match to TRBD2 covers 9 bases. This CDR3 spans 20 amino acids. Germline values: CDR1 LNHDA, CDR2 SQIVND (reference sequence). V was clipped by 4 bases and J by 0 bases; unmatched bases: 17. The CDR3 DNA follows: TGTGCCAGTAGTAAAGCCCGCCGGAGCGGGGGGCCCCCGAGCACAGATACGCAGTATTTT. Encoded protein: CASSKARRSGGPPSTDTQYF. The variable domain in full, completed from reference TRBV19 and TRBJ2-3, reads DGGITQSPKYLFRKEGQNVTLSCEQNLNHDAMYWYRQDPGQGLRLIYYSQIVNDFQKGDIAEGYSVSREKKESFPLTVTSAQKNPTAFYLCASSKARRSGGPPSTDTQYFGPGTRLTVL.

The chain is built from TRBV7-9 and TRBJ1-5, with a weak D call TRBD1 (6 bases). Trimming took 5 bases from V and 5 from J, leaving 16 bases between them. This CDR3 contains 15 residues. Germline-derived CDR1 and CDR2 are SEHNR and FQNEAQ (reference sequence). CDR3 bases: TGTGCCAGCAGCGCTTTCCAGGGGAGTGATCAGCCCCAGCATTTT. Amino acid sequence: CASSAFQGSDQPQHF. The whole variable domain, filled in from reference TRBV7-9 and TRBJ1-5, reads DTGVSQNPRHKITKRGQNVTFRCDPISEHNRLYWYRQTLGQGPEFLTYFQNEAQLEKSRLLSDRFSAERPKGSFSTLEIQRTEQGDSAMYLCASSAFQGSDQPQHFGDGTRLSIL.

As regards this clone: Other DNA sequences in this specimen translate into the identical CDR3. The CDR3 DNA follows: TGCGCCAGCAGCTCGGGACAGACTAATGAAAAACTGTTTTTT. Translation: CASSSGQTNEKLFF. The V gene is TRBV5-1, the J gene TRBJ1-4; 7 positions match TRBD1. The CDR3 consists of 14 residues. V lost 3 bases and J lost 2; bases outside the gene matches: 1. Germline V gene lookup returns CDR1 SGHRS and CDR2 YFSETQ.

This chain joins TRBV6-5 and TRBJ1-2; 9 nucleotides agree with TRBD1. This CDR3 has 14 amino acids. The trim removed 5 bases at V and 2 bases at J, leaving 3 bases unmatched. Germline CDR1 and CDR2: MNHEY and SVGAGI. The CDR3 sequence is CASSPQGANYGYTF. For the CDR3, the DNA is TGTGCCAGCAGTCCACAGGGGGCGAACTATGGCTACACCTTC.

The chain employs TRBV2 and TRBJ1-2, with 9 positions matching TRBD1. Germline CDR1 reads SNHLY; CDR2 reads FYNNEI. The CDR3 spans 12 residues. The junction had 4 bases not matched to a gene; V was cut back by 9 bases and J by 5 bases. As DNA, the CDR3 is TGTGCCAGTGCTGGGACAGGGTATGGCTACACCTTC. It encodes CASAGTGYGYTF.

This clone appeared once. This sample includes further DNA sequences coding for the same CDR3. The chain joins TRBV9 to TRBJ1-3; D is ambiguous. Germline assignment: CDR1 SGDLS and CDR2 YYNGEE. The CDR3 is 14 residues long. The V end lost 4 bases, the J end lost 0 bases, and 8 bases lay between the germline ends. This chain's CDR3 is CASSPSGSGNTIYF. Written as DNA, the CDR3 is TGTGCCAGCAGCCCCTCGGGCTCTGGAAACACCATATATTTT.

The table lists this clone with a few counts. V is TRBV9 and J is TRBJ2-3; 11 positions match TRBD2. Germline V CDR1 and CDR2: SGDLS, YYNGEE. The CDR3 contains 17 residues. The V and J ends lost 2 bases and 1 base, in that order; junction bases with no gene match: 6. For the CDR3, the DNA is TGTGCCAGCAGCGTGGGACCGGGACTAGCGGGCACAGATACGCAGTATTTT. Protein sequence: CASSVGPGLAGTDTQYF.

The V gene is TRBV4-2, the J gene TRBJ2-7, with a possible D match to TRBD2 (6 bases). CDR3 size: 13 residues. CDR1 and CDR2 (germline): LGHNA, YNFKEQ. Between the trimmed V and J ends, which lost 1 base and 2 bases, there was a span of 6 bases. The DNA of the CDR3 is TGTGCCAGCAGCCAAGGGGGGGCCTACGAGCAGTACTTC. This encodes CASSQGGAYEQYF.

This clone was found a few times. The rearrangement uses TRBV29-1 and TRBJ2-6; 10 nucleotides match TRBD1. Germline V gene data show CDR1 as SQVTM and CDR2 as ANQGSEA. V was pared by 6 bases and J by 2 bases, with 10 bases of the junction left unmatched. The CDR3 sequence is 17 residues long. The CDR3 DNA is TGCAGCGTGGATTCTCGACAGGGGGCGGCTGGGGCCAACGTCCTGACTTTC. This translates into CSVDSRQGAAGANVLTF.

The J gene is TRBJ1-4, the V gene TRBV28; D is possibly TRBD1 (5 bases). Germline V lookup: CDR1 MDHEN, CDR2 SYDVKM. V lost 6 bases and J lost 5, with 19 bases in between. The CDR3 has 16 amino acids. CDR3: CASRLGLGLRNEKLFF. CDR3 coding DNA: TGTGCCAGCAGGTTGGGATTGGGGCTCCGCAATGAAAAACTGTTTTTT.

The chain links TRBV18 to TRBJ2-1, with TRBD1 as a possible D gene (6 bases). CDR3 length: 16 residues. V was pared by 3 bases and J by 0 bases, with 12 bases between. Germline V gene data show CDR1 as KGHSH and CDR2 as LQKENI. CDR3 residues: CASSPQGPSSYNEQFF. The CDR3 DNA follows: TGTGCCAGCTCACCCCAGGGGCCGAGCTCCTACAATGAGCAGTTCTTC.

This clone was detected a few times. This chain connects TRBV5-1 to TRBJ1-2, with 9 bases matching TRBD1. J gave up 6 bases and V 3 bases, and 3 bases lay outside the gene matches. The CDR3 is 13 amino acids. Germline CDR1 SGHRS, CDR2 YFSETQ. The CDR3 nucleotides read TGCGCCAGCAGCTCGGACAGGGGACATGGCTACACCTTC. It encodes CASSSDRGHGYTF. Full variable domain (remainder filled in from reference TRBV5-1 and TRBJ1-2): KAGVTQTPRYLIKTRGQQVTLSCSPISGHRSVSWYQQTPGQGLQFLFEYFSETQRNKGNFPGRFSGRQFSNSRSEMNVSTLELGDSALYLCASSSDRGHGYTFGSGTRLTVV.

CDR3 sequence: CASSPGGGQGDGYTF. The CDR3 nucleotides are TGTGCCAGCAGCCCCGGAGGGGGCCAGGGTGATGGCTACACCTTC. The rearrangement uses TRBV3-1 (or the pseudogene TRBV3-2) and TRBJ1-2; 7 bases match TRBD1. Per germline, CDR1 LGHDT and CDR2 YNNKEL (reference sequence). This CDR3 contains 15 residues. V shed 4 bases, J shed 6 bases, and the junction held 11 bases outside the gene matches.

This clone was detected once. The chain uses TRBV10-3 and TRBJ1-6; D is possibly TRBD1 (6 bases). The CDR3 loop spans 14 amino acids. The V and J ends lost 10 bases and 7 bases respectively, with 17 bases between them. Germline CDR1 is ENHRY and CDR2 is SYGVKD. This chain's CDR3 is CASTAQGRNSPLHF. As DNA, the CDR3 is TGTGCCAGTACAGCGCAGGGGCGGAATTCACCCCTCCACTTT.